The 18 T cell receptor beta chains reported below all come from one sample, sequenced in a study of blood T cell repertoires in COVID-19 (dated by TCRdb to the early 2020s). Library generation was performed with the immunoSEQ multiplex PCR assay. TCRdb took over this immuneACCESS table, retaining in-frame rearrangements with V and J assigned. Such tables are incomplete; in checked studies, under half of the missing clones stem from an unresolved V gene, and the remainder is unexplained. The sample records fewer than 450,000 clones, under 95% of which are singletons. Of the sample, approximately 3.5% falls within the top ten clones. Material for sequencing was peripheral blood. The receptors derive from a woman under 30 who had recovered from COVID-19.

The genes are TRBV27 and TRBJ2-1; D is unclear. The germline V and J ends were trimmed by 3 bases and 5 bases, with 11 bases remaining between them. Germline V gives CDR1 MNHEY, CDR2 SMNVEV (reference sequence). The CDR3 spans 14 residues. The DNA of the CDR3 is TGTGCCAGCAGTTTGGCAGGTCGACACAATGAGCAGTTCTTC. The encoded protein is CASSLAGRHNEQFF.

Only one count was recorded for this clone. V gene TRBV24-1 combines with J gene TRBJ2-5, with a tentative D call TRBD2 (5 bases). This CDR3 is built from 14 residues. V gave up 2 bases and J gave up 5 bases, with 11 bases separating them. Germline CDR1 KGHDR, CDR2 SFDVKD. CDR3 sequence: CATSDSGYQETQYF. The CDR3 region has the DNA TGTGCCACCAGTGATTCGGGGTATCAGGAGACCCAGTACTTC.

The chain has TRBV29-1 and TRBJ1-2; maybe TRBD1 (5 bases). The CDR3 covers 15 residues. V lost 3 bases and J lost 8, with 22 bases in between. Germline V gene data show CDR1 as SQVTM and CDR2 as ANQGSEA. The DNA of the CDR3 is TGCAGCGTTGATAGCGGAAAGGGGCATTTGGTGGGCTACACCTTC. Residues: CSVDSGKGHLVGYTF.

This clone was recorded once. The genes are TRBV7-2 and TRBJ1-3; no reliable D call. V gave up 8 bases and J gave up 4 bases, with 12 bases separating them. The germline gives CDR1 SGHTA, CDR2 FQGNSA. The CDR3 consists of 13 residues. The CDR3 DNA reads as TGTGCCAGCCGCCCTAGGTCCGGAAACACCATATATTTT. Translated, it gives CASRPRSGNTIYF.

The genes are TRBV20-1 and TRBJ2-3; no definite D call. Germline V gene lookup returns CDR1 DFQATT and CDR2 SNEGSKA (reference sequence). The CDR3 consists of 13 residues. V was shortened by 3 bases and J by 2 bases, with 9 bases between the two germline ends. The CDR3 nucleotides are TGCAGTGCTAGTACGGAGCTCACAGATACGCAGTATTTT. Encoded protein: CSASTELTDTQYF.

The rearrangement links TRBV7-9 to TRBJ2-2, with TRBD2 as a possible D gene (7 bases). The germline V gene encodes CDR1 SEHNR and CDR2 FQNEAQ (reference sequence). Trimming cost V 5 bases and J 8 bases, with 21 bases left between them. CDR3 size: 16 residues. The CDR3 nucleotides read TGTGCCAGCAGCCTACCCGGGGGGCGGGTGTTGGGGGAGCTGTTTTTT. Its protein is CASSLPGGRVLGELFF.

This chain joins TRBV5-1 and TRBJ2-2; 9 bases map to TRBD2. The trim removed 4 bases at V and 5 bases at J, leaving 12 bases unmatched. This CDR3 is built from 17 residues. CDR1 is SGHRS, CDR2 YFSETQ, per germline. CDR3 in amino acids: CASSRGLAFGGTGELFF. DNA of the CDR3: TGCGCCAGCAGCAGGGGACTAGCATTCGGGGGGACCGGGGAGCTGTTTTTT.

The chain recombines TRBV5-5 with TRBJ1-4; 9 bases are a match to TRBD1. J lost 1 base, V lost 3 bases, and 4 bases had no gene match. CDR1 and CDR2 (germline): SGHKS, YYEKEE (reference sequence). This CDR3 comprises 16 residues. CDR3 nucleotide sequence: TGTGCCAGCAGCTCGACAGGGGGGCAAACTAATGAAAAACTGTTTTTT. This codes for CASSSTGGQTNEKLFF.

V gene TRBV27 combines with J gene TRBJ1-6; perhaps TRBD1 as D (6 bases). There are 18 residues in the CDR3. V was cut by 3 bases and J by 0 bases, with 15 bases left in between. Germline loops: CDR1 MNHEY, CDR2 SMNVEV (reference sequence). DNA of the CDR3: TGTGCCAGCAGTTTCGGCGGACAGCCGAGCTCCTATAATTCACCCCTCCACTTT. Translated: CASSFGGQPSSYNSPLHF.

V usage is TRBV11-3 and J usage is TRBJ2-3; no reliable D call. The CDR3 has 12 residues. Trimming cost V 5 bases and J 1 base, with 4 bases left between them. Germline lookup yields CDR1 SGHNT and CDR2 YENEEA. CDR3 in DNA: TGTGCCAGCAGCCCAGGCACAGATACGCAGTATTTT. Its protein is CASSPGTDTQYF.

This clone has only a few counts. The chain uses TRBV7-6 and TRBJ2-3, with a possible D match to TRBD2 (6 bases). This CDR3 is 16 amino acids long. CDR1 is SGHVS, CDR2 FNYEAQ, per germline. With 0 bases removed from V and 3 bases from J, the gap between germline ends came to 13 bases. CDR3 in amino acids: CASSLAGGLITDTQYF. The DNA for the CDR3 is TGTGCCAGCAGCTTAGCGGGAGGTCTAATAACAGATACGCAGTATTTT.

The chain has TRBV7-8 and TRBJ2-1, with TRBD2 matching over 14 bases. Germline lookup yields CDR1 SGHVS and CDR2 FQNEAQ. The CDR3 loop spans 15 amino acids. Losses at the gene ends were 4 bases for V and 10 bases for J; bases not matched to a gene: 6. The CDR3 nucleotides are TGTGCCAGCAGCTCGGGACTAGCGGGAGTCAGGGAGCAGTTCTTC. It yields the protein CASSSGLAGVREQFF.

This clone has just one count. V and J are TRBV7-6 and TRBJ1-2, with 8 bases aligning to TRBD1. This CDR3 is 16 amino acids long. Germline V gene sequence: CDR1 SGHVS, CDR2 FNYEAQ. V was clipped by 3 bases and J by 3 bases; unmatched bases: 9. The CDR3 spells CASSLDQGAGDYGYTF. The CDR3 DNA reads TGTGCCAGCAGCTTGGATCAGGGGGCAGGCGACTATGGCTACACCTTC. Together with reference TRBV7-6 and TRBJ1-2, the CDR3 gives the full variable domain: GAGVSQSPRYKVTKRGQDVALRCDPISGHVSLYWYRQALGQGPEFLTYFNYEAQQDKSGLPNDRFSAERPEGSISTLTIQRTEQRDSAMYRCASSLDQGAGDYGYTFGSGTRLTVV.

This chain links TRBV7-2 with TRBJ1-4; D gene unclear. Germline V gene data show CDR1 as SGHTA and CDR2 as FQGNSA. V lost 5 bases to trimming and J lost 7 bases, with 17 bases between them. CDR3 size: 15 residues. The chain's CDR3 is CASSPDSPMGEKLFF. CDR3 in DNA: TGTGCCAGCAGCCCCGACTCCCCGATGGGTGAAAAACTGTTTTTT.

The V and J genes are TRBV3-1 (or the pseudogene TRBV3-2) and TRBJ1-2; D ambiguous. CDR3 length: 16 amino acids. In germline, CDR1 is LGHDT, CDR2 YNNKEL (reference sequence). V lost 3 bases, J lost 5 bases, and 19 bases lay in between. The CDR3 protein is CASSQPAGHLLYGYTF. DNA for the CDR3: TGTGCCAGCAGCCAGCCGGCGGGTCACCTTCTATATGGCTACACCTTC.

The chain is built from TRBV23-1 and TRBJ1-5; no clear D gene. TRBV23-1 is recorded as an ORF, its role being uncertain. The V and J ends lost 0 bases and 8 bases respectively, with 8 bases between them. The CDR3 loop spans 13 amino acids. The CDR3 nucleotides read TGCGCCAGCAGTCAATCGTCCCGGGAGCCCCAGCATTTT. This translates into CASSQSSREPQHF.

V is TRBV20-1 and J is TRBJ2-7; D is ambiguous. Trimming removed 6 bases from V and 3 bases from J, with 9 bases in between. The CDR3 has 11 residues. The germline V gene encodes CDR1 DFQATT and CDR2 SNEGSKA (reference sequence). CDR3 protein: CSASDNYEQYV. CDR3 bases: TGCAGTGCCAGTGACAACTACGAGCAGTACGTC.

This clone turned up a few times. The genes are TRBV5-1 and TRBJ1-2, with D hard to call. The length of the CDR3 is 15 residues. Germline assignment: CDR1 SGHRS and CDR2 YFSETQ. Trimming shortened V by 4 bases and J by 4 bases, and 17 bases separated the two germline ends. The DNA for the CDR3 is TGCGCCAGCAGCCCCTTAAATCCAGGATTCTATGGCTACACCTTC. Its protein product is CASSPLNPGFYGYTF.